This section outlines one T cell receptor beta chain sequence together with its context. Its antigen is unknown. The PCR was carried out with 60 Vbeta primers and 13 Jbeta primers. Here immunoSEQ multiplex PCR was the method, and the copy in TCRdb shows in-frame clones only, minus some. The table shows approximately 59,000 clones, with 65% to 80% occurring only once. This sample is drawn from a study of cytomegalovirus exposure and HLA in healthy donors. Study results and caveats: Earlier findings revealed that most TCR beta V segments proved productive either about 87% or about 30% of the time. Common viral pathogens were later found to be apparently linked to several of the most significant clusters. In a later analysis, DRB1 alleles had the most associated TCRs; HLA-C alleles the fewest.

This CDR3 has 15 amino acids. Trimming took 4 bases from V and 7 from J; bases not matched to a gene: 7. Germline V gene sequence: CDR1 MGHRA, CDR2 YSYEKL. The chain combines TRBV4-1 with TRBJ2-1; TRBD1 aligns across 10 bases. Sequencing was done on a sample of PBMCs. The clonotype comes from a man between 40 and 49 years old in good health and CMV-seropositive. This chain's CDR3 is CASSPSTGGLNEQFF. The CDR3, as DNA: TGCGCCAGCAGCCCCTCGACAGGGGGCCTGAATGAGCAGTTCTTC.